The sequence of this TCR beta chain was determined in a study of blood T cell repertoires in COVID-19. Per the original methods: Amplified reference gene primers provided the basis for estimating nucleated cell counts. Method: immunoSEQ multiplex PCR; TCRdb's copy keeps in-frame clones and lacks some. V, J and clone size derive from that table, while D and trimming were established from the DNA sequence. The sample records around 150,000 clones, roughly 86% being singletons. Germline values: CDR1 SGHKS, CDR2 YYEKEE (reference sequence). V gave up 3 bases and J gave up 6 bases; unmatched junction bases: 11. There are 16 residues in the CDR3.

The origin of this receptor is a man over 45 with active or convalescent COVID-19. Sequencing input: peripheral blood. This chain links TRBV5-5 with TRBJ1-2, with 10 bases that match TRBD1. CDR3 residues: CASSSHRDRGRDGYTF. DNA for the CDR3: TGTGCCAGCAGCTCTCACCGGGACAGGGGACGGGATGGCTACACCTTC.